The present T cell receptor beta chain was sequenced within a study of T cell responses to AZD1222 COVID-19 vaccine. As for the study in general: Researchers grouped second doses given at about 4 or about 12 weeks into one pool.

As concerns this clone: No antigen is known for it.

Findings of the study overall: A rise in Spike-specific TCR breadth and depth followed two AZD1222 doses. Donors skewed white British and female; clonal diversity was possibly underestimated. Distributed over spike, vaccine-associated CD4 TCRs predominated at 160-218 and 743-854.

The data were produced by immunoSEQ multiplex PCR, yet TCRdb's version contains in-frame clones alone and is incomplete. The table has about 95,000 clones, approximately 91% seen once. The sample was peripheral blood, taken on day 0 of AZD1222 vaccination. This TCR came from an adult in good health.

The CDR3 DNA reads as TGTGCCAGCAGCTTTTCGGGCCCCTTAGTTGAGCAGTTCTTC. Translated: CASSFSGPLVEQFF. The chain uses TRBV7-6 and TRBJ2-1; D not certain. The V and J ends lost 3 bases and 9 bases respectively, with 15 bases between them. Germline V gives CDR1 SGHVS, CDR2 FNYEAQ. The CDR3 runs 14 residues.